The 2 T cell receptor beta chains in this list originate from one sample, sequenced in a study of blood T cell repertoires in COVID-19. Clones were read by immunoSEQ multiplex PCR, and TCRdb kept only the in-frame ones, dropping some. The sample yields approximately 250,000 clones, approximately 80% seen once. The sequenced sample was peripheral blood. These receptors were collected from a woman aged 40-49 years who had recovered from COVID-19.

V usage is TRBV11-2 and J usage is TRBJ1-6; D might be TRBD1 (6 bases). There are 17 residues in the CDR3. Trimming left V 3 bases short and J 5 bases short, with 17 bases between. Germline V gives CDR1 SGHAT, CDR2 FQNNGV. The CDR3 protein is CASSLTRRTDDNSPLHF. The CDR3 bases are TGTGCCAGCAGCTTGACCCGCCGGACAGACGATAATTCACCCCTCCACTTT.

This chain uses TRBV13 with TRBJ2-2; 7 positions agree with TRBD1. V was pared by 6 bases and J by 4 bases, with 5 bases of the junction left unmatched. The germline V gene has CDR1 PRHDT and CDR2 FYEKMQ (reference sequence). CDR3 length equals 14 residues. The CDR3 DNA sequence: TGTGCCAGCAGACCGGACAGGTTCACCGGGGAGCTGTTTTTT. Translated, it gives CASRPDRFTGELFF.